By share, the clone carrying this T cell receptor beta chain ranks as medium-sized (0.01 to 0.1%). The V end was cut by 0 bases, the J end by 8 bases, with 13 bases between. The CDR3 sequence is 13 residues long. Germline V gene lookup returns CDR1 DFQATT and CDR2 SNEGSKA (reference sequence). Semi-nested PCR with Nested Universal Primer A followed constant-region reverse priming of full-length variable regions. Each CDR3 protein gets one entry after TCRdb re-called the 5' RACE reads with MiXCR. This sample has approximately 6,200 distinct CDR3 sequences; just over 30% occur once, and the top ten carry around 6.7%.

Sequences were obtained from memory CD4+ T cells sorted from a lymph node. The subset is: memory CD4+ T cells, CD4+CD45RO+CD25-. The chain has TRBV20-1 and TRBJ1-2; D is perhaps TRBD1 (6 bases). The TCR comes from a female donor with breast cancer. CDR3 in DNA: TGCAGTGCTAGAGATCTACAGGGAGACGGCTACACCTTC. It translates to CSARDLQGDGYTF.